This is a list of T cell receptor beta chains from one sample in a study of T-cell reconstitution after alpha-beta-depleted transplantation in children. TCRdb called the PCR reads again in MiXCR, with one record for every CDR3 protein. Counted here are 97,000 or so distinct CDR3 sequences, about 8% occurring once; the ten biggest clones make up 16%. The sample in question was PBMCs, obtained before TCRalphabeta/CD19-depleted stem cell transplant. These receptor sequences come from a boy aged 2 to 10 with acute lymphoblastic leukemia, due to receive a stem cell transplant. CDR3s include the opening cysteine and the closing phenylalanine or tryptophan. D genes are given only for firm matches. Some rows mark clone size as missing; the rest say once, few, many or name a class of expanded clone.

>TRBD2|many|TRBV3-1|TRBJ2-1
CASSGLAYNEQFF
TGTGCCAGCAGTGGACTAGCATACAATGAGCAGTTCTTC
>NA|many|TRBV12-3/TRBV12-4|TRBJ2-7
CASSPRTAGPYEQYF
TGTGCCAGCAGTCCCCGGACGGCTGGCCCGTACGAGCAGTACTTC
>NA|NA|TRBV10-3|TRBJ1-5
CAIRAGTSQPQHF
TGTGCCATCAGGGCAGGGACGAGTCAGCCCCAGCATTTT
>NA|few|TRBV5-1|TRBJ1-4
CASSSTGINEKLFF
TGCGCCAGCAGCTCGACAGGAATAAATGAAAAACTGTTTTTT
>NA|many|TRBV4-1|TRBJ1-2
CASSEGGYGYTF
TGCGCCAGCAGCGAAGGGGGCTATGGCTACACCTTC
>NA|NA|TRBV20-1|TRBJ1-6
CSAPVPGRGSSPLHF
TGCAGTGCCCCCGTTCCGGGACGGGGTTCTTCACCCCTCCACTTT
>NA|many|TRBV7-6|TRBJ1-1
CASSFRGGNTEAFF
TGTGCCAGCAGCTTTAGGGGGGGGAACACTGAAGCTTTCTTT
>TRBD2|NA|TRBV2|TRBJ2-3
CASSLSGGHRTDTQYF
TGTGCCAGCAGTCTTAGCGGGGGCCACCGCACAGATACGCAGTATTTT
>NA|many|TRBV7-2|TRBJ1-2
CASSPQAGPYGYTF
TGTGCCAGCAGCCCCCAAGCAGGGCCCTATGGCTACACCTTC
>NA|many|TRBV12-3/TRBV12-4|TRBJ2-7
CASSLGAATEQYF
TGTGCCAGCAGTTTAGGGGCGGCGACCGAGCAGTACTTC
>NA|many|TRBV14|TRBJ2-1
CASSQDRVRVSSYNEQFF
TGTGCCAGCAGCCAAGATCGGGTGCGGGTGAGCTCCTACAATGAGCAGTTCTTC
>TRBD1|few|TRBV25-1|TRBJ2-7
CASSAPGTARYEQYF
TGTGCCAGCAGCGCTCCCGGGACAGCTCGCTACGAGCAGTACTTC
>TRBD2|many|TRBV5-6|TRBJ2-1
CASSHTERGGWNTIEQFF
TGTGCCAGCAGCCACACAGAGCGGGGGGGCTGGAATACGATTGAGCAGTTCTTC
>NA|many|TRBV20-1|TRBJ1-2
CSARDREFYGYTF
TGCAGTGCTAGAGATCGGGAGTTCTATGGCTACACCTTC
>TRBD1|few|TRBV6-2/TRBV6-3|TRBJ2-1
CASSPSRTGVLDEQFF
TGTGCCAGCAGTCCCTCACGGACAGGGGTCTTGGATGAGCAGTTCTTC
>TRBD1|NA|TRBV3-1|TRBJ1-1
CASSQVPGQWGNTEAFF
TGTGCCAGCAGCCAGGTCCCGGGACAGTGGGGGAACACTGAAGCTTTCTTT
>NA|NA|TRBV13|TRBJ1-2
CASSTGGDYGYTF
TGTGCCAGCAGCACCGGGGGCGATTATGGCTACACCTTC
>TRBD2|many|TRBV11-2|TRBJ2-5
CASIRGDGETQYF
TGTGCCAGCATACGGGGGGACGGGGAGACCCAGTACTTC
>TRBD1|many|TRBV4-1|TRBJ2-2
CASSLRPRGRGTGELFF
TGCGCCAGCAGCCTCCGCCCCAGGGGGCGCGGAACCGGGGAGCTGTTTTTT
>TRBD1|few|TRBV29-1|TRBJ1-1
CSVRGRGGDTEAFF
TGCAGCGTTAGGGGGCGTGGGGGGGACACTGAAGCTTTCTTT
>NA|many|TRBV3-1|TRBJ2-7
CASSQVASEQYF
TGTGCCAGCAGCCAAGTGGCCTCCGAGCAGTACTTC
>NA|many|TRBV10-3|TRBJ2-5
CAISGPQETQYF
TGTGCCATCAGTGGACCCCAAGAGACCCAGTACTTC
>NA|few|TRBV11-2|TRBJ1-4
CASSHYTDSEEKLFF
TGTGCCAGCAGCCACTACACGGACAGCGAAGAAAAACTGTTTTTT
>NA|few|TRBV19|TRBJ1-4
CASSIQLDDEKLFF
TGTGCCAGTAGTATACAGCTTGATGATGAAAAACTGTTTTTT
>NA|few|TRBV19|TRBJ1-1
CASSIGGGANTEAFF
TGTGCCAGTAGTATAGGCGGTGGGGCCAACACTGAAGCTTTCTTT
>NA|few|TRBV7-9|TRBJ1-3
CASSDGLNLSGNTIYF
TGTGCCAGCAGCGACGGACTCAACCTCTCTGGAAACACCATATATTTT
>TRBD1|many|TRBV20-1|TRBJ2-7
CSADPLTGGEQYF
TGCAGTGCCGACCCCTTAACAGGGGGCGAGCAGTACTTC
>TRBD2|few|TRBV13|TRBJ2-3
CASSLYRRTSGVGTQYF
TGTGCCAGCAGCTTATACCGGCGGACTAGCGGGGTGGGTACGCAGTATTTT
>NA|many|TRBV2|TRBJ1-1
CASGQGTEAFF
TGTGCCAGCGGCCAGGGGACTGAAGCTTTCTTT
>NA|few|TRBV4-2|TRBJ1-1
CASSQDPLIWGTEAFF
TGTGCCAGCAGCCAAGATCCACTCATTTGGGGGACTGAAGCTTTCTTT
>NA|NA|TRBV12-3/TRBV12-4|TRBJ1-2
CASSPTGHYGYTF
TGTGCCAGCAGCCCGACAGGCCACTATGGCTACACCTTC
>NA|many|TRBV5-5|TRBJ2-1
CASSLGPESYNEQFF
TGTGCCAGCAGCTTGGGTCCAGAATCCTACAATGAGCAGTTCTTC
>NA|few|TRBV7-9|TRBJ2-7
CASSPGSTTYEQYF
TGTGCCAGCAGCCCCGGGTCCACCACCTACGAGCAGTACTTC
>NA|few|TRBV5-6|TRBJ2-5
CASSLRTAGTQYF
TGTGCGAGCAGCTTGAGGACAGCGGGGACCCAGTACTTC
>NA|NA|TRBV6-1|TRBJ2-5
CASSVRLQETQYF
TGTGCCAGCAGCGTTAGATTACAAGAGACCCAGTACTTC
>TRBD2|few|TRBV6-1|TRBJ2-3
CASNTERGGSDTQYF
TGTGCCAGCAACACAGAGCGGGGGGGCAGCGATACGCAGTATTTT
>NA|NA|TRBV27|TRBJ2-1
CASSLSNRPSNEQFF
TGTGCCAGCAGTTTATCGAATCGGCCGAGCAATGAGCAGTTCTTC
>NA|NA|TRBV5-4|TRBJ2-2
CASSLEANTGELFF
TGTGCCAGCAGCTTGGAAGCGAACACCGGGGAGCTGTTTTTT
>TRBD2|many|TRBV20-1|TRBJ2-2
CSARQLAGGDTGELFF
TGCAGTGCTAGACAGCTAGCGGGGGGGGACACCGGGGAGCTGTTTTTT
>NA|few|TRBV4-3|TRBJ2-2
CASTLRWGFGELFF
TGCGCCAGCACGCTACGTTGGGGGTTCGGGGAGCTGTTTTTT
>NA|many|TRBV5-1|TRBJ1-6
CASKGDGSPLHF
TGCGCCAGCAAGGGGGATGGTTCACCCCTCCACTTT
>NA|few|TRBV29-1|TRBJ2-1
CSVEPETSYNEQFF
TGCAGCGTTGAACCTGAAACCTCCTACAATGAGCAGTTCTTC
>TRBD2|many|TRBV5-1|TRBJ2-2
CASSLDLAGGSNTGELFF
TGCGCCAGCAGCTTGGACCTAGCGGGGGGGTCGAACACCGGGGAGCTGTTTTTT
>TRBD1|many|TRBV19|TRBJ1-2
CASSPFGQESYGYTF
TGTGCCAGTAGCCCTTTCGGACAGGAGAGCTATGGCTACACCTTC
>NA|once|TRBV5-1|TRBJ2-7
CASSMVGGGANEQYF
TGCGCCAGCAGCATGGTTGGTGGCGGGGCCAACGAGCAGTACTTC
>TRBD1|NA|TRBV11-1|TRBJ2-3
CASSLTGRTGGETDTQYF
TGTGCCAGCAGCTTAACCGGGCGGACAGGGGGCGAAACAGATACGCAGTATTTT
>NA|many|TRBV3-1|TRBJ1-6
CASSQGGGRPLHF
TGTGCCAGCAGCCAAGGAGGGGGGCGGCCCCTCCACTTT
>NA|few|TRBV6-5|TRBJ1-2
CASSYSLQVPGYTF
TGTGCCAGCAGTTACTCCCTGCAGGTCCCTGGCTACACCTTC
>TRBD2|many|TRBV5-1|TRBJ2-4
CASSMNSGGAKNIQYF
TGCGCCAGCAGCATGAATAGCGGGGGGGCCAAAAACATTCAGTACTTC
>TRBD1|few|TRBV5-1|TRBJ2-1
CASSRIPGTGVYNEQFF
TGCGCCAGCAGCCGAATCCCCGGGACAGGGGTGTACAATGAGCAGTTCTTC
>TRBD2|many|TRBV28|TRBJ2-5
CASSSTGLAGAQYF
TGTGCCAGCAGTTCCACTGGACTAGCGGGGGCCCAGTACTTC
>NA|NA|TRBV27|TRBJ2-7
CASSLDRGCCEQYF
TGTGCCAGCAGTTTAGATCGAGGGTGCTGCGAGCAGTACTTC
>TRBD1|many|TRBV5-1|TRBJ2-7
CASSLGTGYEQYF
TGCGCCAGCAGTCTTGGGACAGGCTACGAGCAGTACTTC